This T cell receptor (beta chain) was identified during a study of blood T cell repertoires in COVID-19. As for the study in general: The United States, Italy and Spain provided the acute and convalescent COVID-19 samples.

With 3 bases clipped from V and 5 bases from J, the junction kept 13 bases outside the gene matches. The CDR3 extends over 16 amino acids. Per the germline V gene, CDR1 is SGDLS and CDR2 is YYNGEE. Profiled with immunoSEQ multiplex PCR; TCRdb holds only in-frame clones, not every one. The sample records about 150,000 clones, about 89% being singletons. The TCR originated in a man aged 60 to 75 with active or convalescent COVID-19. J is TRBJ2-7 and V is TRBV9; 8 bases line up with TRBD2. Sequenced sample: peripheral blood. This CDR3 reads CASSAHTSGYPDEQYF. The CDR3 nucleotides read TGTGCCAGCAGCGCACATACTAGCGGTTATCCCGACGAGCAGTACTTC.